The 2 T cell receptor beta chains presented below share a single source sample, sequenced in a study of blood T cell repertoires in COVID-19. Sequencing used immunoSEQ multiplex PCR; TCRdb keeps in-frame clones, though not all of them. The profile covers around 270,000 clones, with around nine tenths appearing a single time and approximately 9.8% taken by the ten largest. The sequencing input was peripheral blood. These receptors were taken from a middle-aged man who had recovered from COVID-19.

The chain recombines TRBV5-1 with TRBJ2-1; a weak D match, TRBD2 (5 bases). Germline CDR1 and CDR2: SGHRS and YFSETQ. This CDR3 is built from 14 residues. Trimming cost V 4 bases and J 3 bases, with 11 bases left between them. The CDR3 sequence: CASSPTSIYNEQFF. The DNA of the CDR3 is TGCGCCAGCAGCCCAACTAGTATCTACAATGAGCAGTTCTTC.

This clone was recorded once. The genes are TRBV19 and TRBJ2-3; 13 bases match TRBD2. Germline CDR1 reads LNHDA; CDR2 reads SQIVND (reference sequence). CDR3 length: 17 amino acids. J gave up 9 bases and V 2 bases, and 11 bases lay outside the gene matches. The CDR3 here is CASSISALAGGPSTQYF. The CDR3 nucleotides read TGTGCCAGTAGTATATCAGCACTAGCGGGAGGGCCTTCGACGCAGTATTTT. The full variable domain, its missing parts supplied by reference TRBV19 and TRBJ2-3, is DGGITQSPKYLFRKEGQNVTLSCEQNLNHDAMYWYRQDPGQGLRLIYYSQIVNDFQKGDIAEGYSVSREKKESFPLTVTSAQKNPTAFYLCASSISALAGGPSTQYFGPGTRLTVL.